The rows below give T cell receptor beta chains drawn from one sample of a study of cytomegalovirus exposure and HLA in healthy donors. Assay used: immunoSEQ multiplex PCR; TCRdb lists only in-frame clones, some missing. The sample has approximately 180,000 clones, about three quarters seen once. Specimen: PBMCs. The receptors here all came from a young woman in good health and CMV-seropositive. The CDR3 runs from the conserved cysteine through the conserved F or W. Fields, in order: clone size, J gene, V gene, D gene, CDR3 protein, CDR3 DNA. D genes are given only for firm matches. Clone size, where shown, is once, few, many, or a class for clones that have expanded.

. TRBJ2-1 TRBV10-3 . CAITGSVDNEQFF TGTGCCATCACAGGTAGCGTCGACAATGAGCAGTTCTTC
. TRBJ2-5 TRBV5-4 TRBD2 CASSLGLAGETQYF TGTGCCAGCAGCCTTGGACTAGCGGGAGAGACCCAGTACTTC
. TRBJ2-1 TRBV28 TRBD2 CASSLWGVGGRLAGERSYNEQFF TGTGCCAGCAGTTTATGGGGGGTCGGGGGACGGCTAGCGGGTGAACGGTCCTACAATGAGCAGTTCTTC
. TRBJ2-3 TRBV4-1 TRBD1 CASSQEGGTGTDTQYF TGCGCCAGCAGCCAAGAGGGCGGGACAGGGACAGATACGCAGTATTTT
once TRBJ2-5 TRBV6-1 . CASGKGNREETQYF TGTGCCAGCGGAAAGGGCAACAGGGAAGAGACCCAGTACTTC
. TRBJ1-4 TRBV18 . CASSLDVGATNEKLFF TGTGCCAGCTCACTTGACGTAGGGGCAACTAATGAAAAACTGTTTTTT
once TRBJ2-7 TRBV6-5 TRBD1 CASSIQGARYEQYF TGTGCCAGCAGTATACAGGGGGCCCGCTACGAGCAGTACTTC
once TRBJ2-3 TRBV13 . CASSLEYADTQYF TGTGCCAGCAGCTTGGAGTATGCAGATACGCAGTATTTT
. TRBJ2-1 TRBV30 TRBD1 CAWSGRTGSANEQFF TGTGCCTGGAGTGGGAGGACAGGGTCGGCCAATGAGCAGTTCTTC
. TRBJ1-1 TRBV7-9 TRBD1 CASSSPGDRGGTEAFF TGTGCCAGCAGCTCACCCGGGGACAGGGGAGGTACTGAAGCTTTCTTT
. TRBJ2-5 TRBV4-3 TRBD2 CASSQGTSGQETQYF TGCGCCAGCAGCCAAGGGACTAGCGGGCAAGAGACCCAGTACTTC
. TRBJ1-4 TRBV29-1 . CSVGSHQGTNEKLFF TGCAGCGTCGGATCCCACCAGGGCACTAATGAAAAACTGTTTTTT
. TRBJ2-1 TRBV5-1 TRBD2 CASAIGTSAYNEQFF TGCGCCAGCGCAATCGGGACTAGCGCCTACAATGAGCAGTTCTTC
. TRBJ2-3 TRBV6-5 . CASSYDIGTDTQYF TGTGCCAGCAGTTACGATATAGGCACAGATACGCAGTATTTT
. TRBJ2-1 TRBV4-3 TRBD2 CASSPHPGLAEYNEQFF TGCGCCAGCAGCCCCCACCCTGGACTAGCGGAATACAATGAGCAGTTCTTC
once TRBJ2-4 TRBV19 TRBD1 CASTPTRTGASKNIQYF TGTGCCAGTACCCCAACCCGGACAGGGGCCTCCAAAAACATTCAGTACTTC
. TRBJ2-4 TRBV5-1 . CASSLAGYRAKNIQYF TGCGCCAGCAGCTTGGCCGGGTATAGAGCCAAAAACATTCAGTACTTC
few TRBJ1-3 TRBV5-4 TRBD1 CASSPGQTGNTIYF TGTGCCAGCAGCCCGGGACAGACTGGAAACACCATATATTTT
. TRBJ2-3 TRBV7-7 TRBD2 CASSLTSASTDTQYF TGTGCCAGCAGCTTGACTAGCGCTAGCACAGATACGCAGTATTTT
few TRBJ2-5 TRBV11-2 TRBD1 CASSPMGTGEETQYF TGTGCCAGCAGCCCGATGGGGACAGGGGAAGAGACCCAGTACTTC
. TRBJ2-1 TRBV28 . CASSSIEDAFREQFF TGTGCCAGCAGTTCGATAGAGGATGCGTTTCGAGAGCAGTTCTTC
. TRBJ2-2 TRBV11-3 . CASSLDQNTGELFF TGTGCCAGCAGCTTAGATCAGAACACCGGGGAGCTGTTTTTT
. TRBJ1-3 TRBV11-2 TRBD1 CASSLDRGGNTIYF TGTGCCAGCAGTCTGGACAGGGGGGGAAACACCATATATTTT
. TRBJ2-5 TRBV9 . CASSVAPGRETQYF TGTGCCAGCAGCGTAGCCCCGGGAAGGGAGACCCAGTACTTC
. TRBJ2-7 TRBV7-8 TRBD2 CASSSGTSGLYEQYF TGTGCCAGCAGCTCCGGGACTAGCGGACTTTACGAGCAGTACTTC
. TRBJ1-1 TRBV4-3 TRBD1 CASSPTGQANTEAFF TGCGCCAGCAGCCCGACGGGACAGGCAAACACTGAAGCTTTCTTT
once TRBJ1-1 TRBV6-1 . CASSLENTEAFF TGTGCCAGCAGTCTAGAGAACACTGAAGCTTTCTTT
. TRBJ2-7 TRBV7-9 . CASSKTEGAYTYEQYF TGTGCCAGCAGCAAGACGGAGGGCGCGTACACCTACGAGCAGTACTTC
. TRBJ2-5 TRBV7-7 TRBD2 CASSLGLAGGLMETQYF TGTGCCAGCAGCTTAGGTCTAGCGGGAGGGTTGATGGAGACCCAGTACTTC
. TRBJ1-2 TRBV19 TRBD1 CASRPGTALRANYGYTF TGTGCCAGTAGACCCGGGACAGCCCTCCGCGCGAACTATGGCTACACCTTC
. TRBJ1-4 TRBV6-5 . CASSGQHNEKLFF TGTGCCAGCTCGGGACAACATAATGAAAAACTGTTTTTT
. TRBJ2-5 TRBV11-3 TRBD2 CASSSEGLAGETQYF TGTGCCAGCAGCTCGGAGGGACTAGCGGGAGAGACCCAGTACTTC
. TRBJ1-1 TRBV28 . CASSLLLYNTEAFF TGTGCCAGCAGTTTACTCCTCTACAACACTGAAGCTTTCTTT
. TRBJ2-2 TRBV9 TRBD2 CASSVASGRQNTGELFF TGTGCCAGCAGCGTGGCTAGCGGGAGGCAAAACACCGGGGAGCTGTTTTTT
. TRBJ2-1 TRBV7-3 . CASSRADYNEQFF TGTGCCAGCAGTCGAGCGGATTACAATGAGCAGTTCTTC
once TRBJ2-7 TRBV15 TRBD2 CATKTSGSEQYF TGTGCCACCAAGACTAGCGGGAGCGAGCAGTACTTC
. TRBJ2-7 TRBV6-1 TRBD1 CRTGSYEQYF TGCCGGACAGGGAGCTACGAGCAGTACTTC
once TRBJ2-1 TRBV28 TRBD2 CAARTSGRGYNEQFF TGTGCCGCTAGGACTAGCGGGAGGGGATACAATGAGCAGTTCTTC
. TRBJ1-1 TRBV11-2 . CASSRAAEAFF TGTGCCAGCAGCCGAGCGGCTGAAGCTTTCTTT
. TRBJ1-1 TRBV25-1 . CASSELGRPNTEAFF TGTGCCAGCAGTGAATTAGGGAGGCCCAACACTGAAGCTTTCTTT
once TRBJ1-1 TRBV30 . CAWGSGGNTEAFF TGTGCCTGGGGATCCGGGGGGAACACTGAAGCTTTCTTT
many TRBJ2-1 TRBV20-1 . CSASTYNEQFF TGCAGTGCTAGTACATACAATGAGCAGTTCTTC
once TRBJ2-5 TRBV7-8 . CASRGGVWETQYF TGTGCCAGCAGGGGGGGAGTATGGGAGACCCAGTACTTC
. TRBJ2-2 TRBV4-3 TRBD2 CASSQDLGLGVTGELFF TGCGCCAGCAGCCAAGATCTTGGACTAGGGGTGACCGGGGAGCTGTTTTTT
. TRBJ2-7 TRBV10-3 TRBD2 CAISDLGLAGEDEQYF TGTGCCATCAGTGACCTGGGACTAGCGGGAGAGGACGAGCAGTACTTC
few TRBJ2-1 TRBV15 TRBD2 CATSSLGLAASYNEQFF TGTGCCACCAGCAGTCTCGGGCTAGCGGCTTCCTACAATGAGCAGTTCTTC
few TRBJ1-5 TRBV6-4 . CASSETEGQPQHF TGTGCCAGCAGTGAGACAGAAGGACAGCCCCAGCATTTT